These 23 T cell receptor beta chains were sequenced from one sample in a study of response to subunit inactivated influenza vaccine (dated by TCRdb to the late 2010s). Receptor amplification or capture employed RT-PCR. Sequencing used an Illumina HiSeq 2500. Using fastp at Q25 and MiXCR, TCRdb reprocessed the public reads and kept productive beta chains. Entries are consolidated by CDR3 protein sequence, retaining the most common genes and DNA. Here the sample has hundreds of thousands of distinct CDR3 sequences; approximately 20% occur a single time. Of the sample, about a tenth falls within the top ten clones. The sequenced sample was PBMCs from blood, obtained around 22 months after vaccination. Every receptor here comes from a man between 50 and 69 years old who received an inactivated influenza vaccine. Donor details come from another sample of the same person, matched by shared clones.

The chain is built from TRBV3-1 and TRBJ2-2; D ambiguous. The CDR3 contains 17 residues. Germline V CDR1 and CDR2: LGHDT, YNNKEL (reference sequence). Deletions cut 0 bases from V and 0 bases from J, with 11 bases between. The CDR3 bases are TGTGCCAGCAGCCAAGATAAAGGGCCTTCGAACACCGGGGAGCTGTTTTTT. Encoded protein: CASSQDKGPSNTGELFF.

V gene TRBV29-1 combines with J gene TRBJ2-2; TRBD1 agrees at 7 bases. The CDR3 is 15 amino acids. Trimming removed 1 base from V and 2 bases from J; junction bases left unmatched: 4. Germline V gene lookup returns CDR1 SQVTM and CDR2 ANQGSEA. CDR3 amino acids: CSVEGPGGNTGELFF. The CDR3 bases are TGCAGCGTTGAAGGTCCAGGGGGAAACACCGGGGAGCTGTTTTTT.

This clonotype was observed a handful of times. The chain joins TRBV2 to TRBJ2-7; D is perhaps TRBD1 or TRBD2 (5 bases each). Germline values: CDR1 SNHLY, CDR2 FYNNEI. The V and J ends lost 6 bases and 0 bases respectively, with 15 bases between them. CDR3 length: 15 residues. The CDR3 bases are TGTGCCAGCAGAAACCGGGACCAAAGCTCCTACGAGCAGTACTTC. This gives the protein CASRNRDQSSYEQYF.

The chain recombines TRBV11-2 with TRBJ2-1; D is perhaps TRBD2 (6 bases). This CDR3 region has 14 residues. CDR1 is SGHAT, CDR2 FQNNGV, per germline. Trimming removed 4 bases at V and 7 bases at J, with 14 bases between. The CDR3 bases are TGTGCCAGCAGCTATGGGACTTCTATAAATGAGCAGTTCTTC. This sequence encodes CASSYGTSINEQFF.

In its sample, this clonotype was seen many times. The CDR3 nucleotides are TGTGCCAGCGGCCGGACTAATAGCAATCAGCCCCAGCATTTT. Its protein product is CASGRTNSNQPQHF. The chain joins TRBV12-3 or TRBV12-4 to TRBJ1-5; D is unclear. This CDR3 contains 14 residues. Deletions cut 8 bases from V and 0 bases from J, with 11 bases between.

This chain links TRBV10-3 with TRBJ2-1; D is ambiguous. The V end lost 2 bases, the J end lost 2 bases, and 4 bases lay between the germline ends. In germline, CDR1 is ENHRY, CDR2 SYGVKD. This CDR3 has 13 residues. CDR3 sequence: CAISEEPYNEQFF. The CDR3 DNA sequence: TGTGCCATCAGTGAGGAACCCTACAATGAGCAGTTCTTC.

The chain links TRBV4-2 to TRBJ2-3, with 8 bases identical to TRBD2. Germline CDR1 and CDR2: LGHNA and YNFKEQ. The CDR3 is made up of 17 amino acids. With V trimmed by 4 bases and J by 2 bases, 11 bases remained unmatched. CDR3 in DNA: TGTGCCAGCAGCCTCAGGACTAGCCTATTCGCCACAGATACGCAGTATTTT. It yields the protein CASSLRTSLFATDTQYF.

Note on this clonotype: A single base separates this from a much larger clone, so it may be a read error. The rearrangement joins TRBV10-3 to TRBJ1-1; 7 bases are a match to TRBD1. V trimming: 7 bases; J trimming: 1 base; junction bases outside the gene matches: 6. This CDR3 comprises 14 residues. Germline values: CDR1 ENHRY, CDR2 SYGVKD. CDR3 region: CAITETGKNTEAFF. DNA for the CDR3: TGTGCCATCACAGAGACAGGGAAGAACACTGAAGCTTTCTTT.

The CDR3 region has the DNA TGTGCCTGGAATAGGGTTCCTGGAAACACCATATATTTT. This codes for CAWNRVPGNTIYF. The chain is built from TRBV30 and TRBJ1-3; D remains ambiguous. CDR1 and CDR2 (germline): GTSNPN, SVGIG (reference sequence). The ends were cut back, 4 bases at V and 2 bases at J, with 9 bases in the middle. The CDR3 has 13 residues.

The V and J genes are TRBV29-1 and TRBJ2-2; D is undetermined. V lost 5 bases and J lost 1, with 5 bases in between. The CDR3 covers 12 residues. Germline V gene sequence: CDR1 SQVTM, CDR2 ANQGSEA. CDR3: CSVRQNTGELFF. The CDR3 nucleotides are TGCAGCGTTCGGCAGAACACCGGGGAGCTGTTTTTT.

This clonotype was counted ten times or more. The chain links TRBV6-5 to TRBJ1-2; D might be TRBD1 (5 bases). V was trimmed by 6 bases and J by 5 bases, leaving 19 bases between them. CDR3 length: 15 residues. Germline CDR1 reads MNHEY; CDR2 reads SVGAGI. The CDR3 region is CASSLGLEGLYGYTF. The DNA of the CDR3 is TGTGCCAGCAGCCTAGGACTAGAGGGGTTATATGGCTACACCTTC.

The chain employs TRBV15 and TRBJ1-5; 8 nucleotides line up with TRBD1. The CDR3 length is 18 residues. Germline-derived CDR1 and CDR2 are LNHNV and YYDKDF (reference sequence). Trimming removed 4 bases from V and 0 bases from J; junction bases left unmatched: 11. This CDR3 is CATSTNLDRDYSNQPQHF. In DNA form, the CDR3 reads TGTGCCACCAGCACCAACCTGGACAGGGACTATAGCAATCAGCCCCAGCATTTT.

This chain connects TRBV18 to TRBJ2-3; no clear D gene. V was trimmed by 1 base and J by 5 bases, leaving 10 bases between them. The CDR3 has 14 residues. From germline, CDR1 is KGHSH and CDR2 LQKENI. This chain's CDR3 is CASSPRTSEDTQYF. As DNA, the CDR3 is TGTGCCAGCTCACCACGGACGAGTGAAGATACGCAGTATTTT.

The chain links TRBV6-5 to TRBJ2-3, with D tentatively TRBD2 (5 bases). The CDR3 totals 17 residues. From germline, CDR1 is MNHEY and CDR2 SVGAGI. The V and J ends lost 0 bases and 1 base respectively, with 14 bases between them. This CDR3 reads CASSYSLRADRTDTQYF. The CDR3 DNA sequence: TGTGCCAGCAGTTACTCGTTGCGAGCGGACCGCACAGATACGCAGTATTTT.

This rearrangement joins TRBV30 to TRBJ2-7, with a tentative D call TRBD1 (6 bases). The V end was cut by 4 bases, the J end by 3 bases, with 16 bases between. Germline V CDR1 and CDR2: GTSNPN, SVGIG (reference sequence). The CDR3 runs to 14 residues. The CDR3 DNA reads TGTGCCTGGAATGGAAGGGGGTCCTTCTACGAGCAGTACTTC. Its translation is CAWNGRGSFYEQYF.

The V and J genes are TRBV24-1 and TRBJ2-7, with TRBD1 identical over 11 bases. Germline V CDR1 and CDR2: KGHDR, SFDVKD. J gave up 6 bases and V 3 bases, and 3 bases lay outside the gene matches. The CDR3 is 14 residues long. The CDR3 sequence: CATSDPGTGGEQYF. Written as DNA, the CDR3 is TGTGCCACCAGTGATCCGGGGACAGGGGGCGAGCAGTACTTC.

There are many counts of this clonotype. The CDR3 spells CASSRFNYGYTF. Here the CDR3 DNA reads TGTGCCAGCAGCCGCTTTAACTATGGCTACACCTTC. The chain is built from TRBV4-2 and TRBJ1-2; no clear D. Germline assignment: CDR1 LGHNA and CDR2 YNFKEQ. Trimming cost V 4 bases and J 1 base, with 4 bases left between them. The CDR3 length is 12 residues.

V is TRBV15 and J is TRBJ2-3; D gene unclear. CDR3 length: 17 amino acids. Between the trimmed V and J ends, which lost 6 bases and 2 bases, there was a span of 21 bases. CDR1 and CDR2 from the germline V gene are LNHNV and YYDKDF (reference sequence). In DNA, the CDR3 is TGTGCCACCAGAGCTCCCGACGGACCCCTTCTCACAGATACGCAGTATTTT. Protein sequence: CATRAPDGPLLTDTQYF. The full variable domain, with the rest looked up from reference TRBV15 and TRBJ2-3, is DAMVIQNPRYQVTQFGKPVTLSCSQTLNHNVMYWYQQKSSQAPKLLFHYYDKDFNNEADTPDNFQSRRPNTSFCFLDIRSPGLGDTAMYLCATRAPDGPLLTDTQYFGPGTRLTVL.

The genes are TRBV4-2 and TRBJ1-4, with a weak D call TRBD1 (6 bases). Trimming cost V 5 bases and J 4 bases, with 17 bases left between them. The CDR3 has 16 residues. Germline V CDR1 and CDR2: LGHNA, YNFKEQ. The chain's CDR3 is CASSTSVGGLNEKLFF. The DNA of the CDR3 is TGTGCCAGCAGCACAAGTGTCGGGGGCCTTAATGAAAAACTGTTTTTT.

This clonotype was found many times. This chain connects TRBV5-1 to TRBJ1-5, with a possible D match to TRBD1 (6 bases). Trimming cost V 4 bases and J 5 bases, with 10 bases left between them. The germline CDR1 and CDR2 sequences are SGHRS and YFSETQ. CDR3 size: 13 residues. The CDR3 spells CASSRRGDQPQHF. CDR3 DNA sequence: TGCGCCAGCAGCCGTAGGGGGGATCAGCCCCAGCATTTT.

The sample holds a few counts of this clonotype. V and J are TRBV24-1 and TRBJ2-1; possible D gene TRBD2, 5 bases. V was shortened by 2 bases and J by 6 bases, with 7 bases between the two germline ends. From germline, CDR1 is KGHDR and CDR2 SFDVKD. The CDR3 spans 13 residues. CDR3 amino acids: CATSDYRGNEQFF. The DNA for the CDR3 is TGTGCCACCAGTGATTACCGGGGCAATGAGCAGTTCTTC.

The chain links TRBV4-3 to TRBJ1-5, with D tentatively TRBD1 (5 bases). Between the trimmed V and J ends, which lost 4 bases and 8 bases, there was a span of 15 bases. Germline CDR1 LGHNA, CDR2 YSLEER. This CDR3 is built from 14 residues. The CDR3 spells CASSPSAGTEPQHF. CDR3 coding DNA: TGCGCCAGCAGCCCCTCGGCCGGGACTGAGCCCCAGCATTTT.

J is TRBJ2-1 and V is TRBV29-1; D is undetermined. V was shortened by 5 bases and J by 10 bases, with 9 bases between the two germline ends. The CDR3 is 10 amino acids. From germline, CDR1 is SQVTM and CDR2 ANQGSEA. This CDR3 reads CSVLHTEQFF. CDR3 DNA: TGCAGCGTTCTCCACACGGAGCAGTTCTTC.